Listed here are 14 T cell receptor beta chains from one sample, sequenced in a study of blood T cells in healthy people across ages. With a J-beta primer mix and a sample-barcoded 5' primer, a second PCR ran about 6 to 11 cycles. TCRdb re-derived calls from the 5' RACE reads in MiXCR, one entry per CDR3 protein. The sample has about 620,000 distinct CDR3 sequences; over 40% are singletons. The material sequenced was blood. The origin of the receptors is a woman aged 80 or over in good health.

This clonotype occurred a few times. The rearrangement joins TRBV6-4 to TRBJ1-1; D is uncertain. CDR1 MRHNA and CDR2 SNTAGT come from the germline V gene. CDR3 length equals 13 residues. V dropped 8 bases and J dropped 1 base, with 11 bases sitting between them. The CDR3 spells CASARQENTEAFF. CDR3 bases: TGTGCCAGCGCTCGGCAGGAGAACACTGAAGCTTTCTTT.

For this clonotype: A much bigger clone sits one base away, suggesting this may be a read error. The rearrangement links TRBV12-3 or TRBV12-4 to TRBJ2-5; possible D gene TRBD2, 6 bases. The CDR3 covers 17 residues. V was shortened by 3 bases and J by 0 bases, with 17 bases between the two germline ends. The CDR3 sequence is CASSFYGGVSHQETQYF. CDR3 bases: TGTGCCAGCAGTTTTTATGGCGGGGTATCGCACCAAGAGACCCAGTACTTC.

In its sample, this clonotype was seen many times. V and J are TRBV7-2 and TRBJ2-7; no clear D gene. V shed 2 bases and J shed 6 bases, with 11 bases lying between them. The CDR3 spans 13 residues. CDR1 is SGHTA and CDR2 is FQGNSA in the germline V gene. The CDR3 here is CASSLSKAVEQYF. The CDR3 nucleotides read TGTGCCAGCAGCTTATCGAAAGCTGTCGAGCAGTACTTC.

The table lists this clonotype with a count of one. This chain connects TRBV28 to TRBJ2-7; 8 bases line up with TRBD2. The DNA end is a closer match to TRBJ2-5, so the J assignment may be wrong. The CDR3 runs to 13 residues. Germline V lookup: CDR1 MDHEN, CDR2 SYDVKM. The CDR3 protein is CASIPSGRETQYF. CDR3 nucleotide sequence: TGTGCCAGCATTCCCAGCGGGAGAGAGACCCAGTACTTC.

To note about this clonotype: Since a much larger clone is just one base distant, this may be a read error. This rearrangement joins TRBV24-1 to TRBJ2-7, with D perhaps matching TRBD1 (5 bases). This CDR3 comprises 13 residues. V lost 12 bases and J 7 bases, leaving 21 bases between the germline ends. Looked up from germline, CDR1 is KGHDR and CDR2 is SFDVKD. The CDR3 DNA reads TGTGCCGCTCAAGACAGCGCTTACAATGAGCAGTACTTC. As protein: CAAQDSAYNEQYF.

Regarding this clonotype: A read error may account for a junction end that differs from germline. The genes are TRBV9 and TRBJ2-1; weak D call: TRBD2 (5 bases). The CDR3 runs 14 residues. CDR1 SGDLS and CDR2 YYNGEE come from the germline V gene. CDR3 bases: TGTGCCAGCGGCGTAGTCAGCGGCAACAATGAGCAGTTCTTC. It encodes CASGVVSGNNEQFF.

This clonotype has ten or more counts. The V and J genes are TRBV12-3 or TRBV12-4 and TRBJ2-6, with 8 bases identical to TRBD1. This CDR3 is built from 17 residues. Unmatched junction bases numbered 9, after V lost 5 bases and J lost 3 bases. CDR3 bases: TGTGCCAGCAGTAAAGGACAGGGAATCATTGGGGCCAACGTCCTGACTTTC. This sequence encodes CASSKGQGIIGANVLTF.

There are many counts of this clonotype. J is TRBJ2-7 and V is TRBV20-1; the match to TRBD1 covers 9 bases. Per germline, CDR1 DFQATT and CDR2 SNEGSKA (reference sequence). V lost 6 bases, J lost 3 bases, and 3 bases stayed unmatched. There are 12 residues in the CDR3. As DNA, the CDR3 is TGCAGTGCCTGGGACAGGGACTACGAGCAGTACTTC. It translates to CSAWDRDYEQYF.

This clonotype came up many times. The genes are TRBV28 and TRBJ2-1; TRBD2 aligns across 9 bases. Germline loops: CDR1 MDHEN, CDR2 SYDVKM. The trim removed 8 bases at V and 6 bases at J, leaving 2 bases unmatched. The CDR3 has 12 amino acids. DNA of the CDR3: TGTGCCAGCGGCGGGGGGGCCAATGAGCAGTTCTTC. This gives the protein CASGGGANEQFF.

The chain has TRBV9 and TRBJ2-2; D is undetermined. The CDR3 sequence is 13 residues long. Germline CDR1 and CDR2: SGDLS and YYNGEE. Trimming took 4 bases from V and 7 from J, leaving 11 bases between them. The CDR3 region has the DNA TGTGCCAGCAGCCCCAGAGTAAACGGGGAGCTGTTTTTT. Translating it yields CASSPRVNGELFF.

The table lists this clonotype with many counts. This chain connects TRBV10-3 to TRBJ2-5, with D hard to call. Germline values: CDR1 ENHRY, CDR2 SYGVKD. V lost 0 bases to trimming and J lost 6 bases, with 2 bases between them. The CDR3 spans 11 residues. The CDR3 sequence is CAISESKTQYF. The CDR3 bases are TGTGCCATCAGTGAGTCAAAGACCCAGTACTTC.

As regards this clonotype: Given a much more abundant clone one base away, this may be a read error. The J gene is TRBJ2-7, the V gene TRBV2, with D possibly TRBD2 on 5 matching bases. Trimming pared 6 bases from V and 7 bases from J, leaving 16 bases between. The CDR3 consists of 13 residues. Germline V gene sequence: CDR1 SNHLY, CDR2 FYNNEI. CDR3 protein: CASREDLYNEQYF. In DNA, the CDR3 is TGTGCCAGCAGGGAGGACCTTTACAATGAGCAGTACTTC.

V gene TRBV7-9 combines with J gene TRBJ2-1, with D tentatively TRBD2 (6 bases). Germline-derived CDR1 and CDR2 are SEHNR and FQNEAQ (reference sequence). The CDR3 totals 15 residues. V gave up 0 bases and J gave up 13 bases, with 19 bases separating them. This CDR3 reads CASSLAGGMQETQFF. DNA for the CDR3: TGTGCCAGCAGCTTAGCCGGGGGTATGCAAGAGACCCAGTTCTTC.

The chain uses TRBV12-3 or TRBV12-4 and TRBJ2-2; the D is unclear. There are 16 residues in the CDR3. V lost 4 bases, J lost 6 bases, and 18 bases lay in between. DNA of the CDR3: TGTGCCAGCAGTTCCTCGGGCGAATCTCCCGCCGGGGAGCTGTTTTTT. It translates to CASSSSGESPAGELFF.